A single sample gave rise to the 4 T cell receptor beta chains below, sequenced in a study of blood T cell repertoires in COVID-19. Using immunoSEQ multiplex PCR, the repertoire was profiled, and TCRdb retains in-frame clones only, with some absent. The sample has about 47,000 clones, approximately 85% seen once. The sequencing sample was made of peripheral blood. Receptors were obtained from a woman of 80 years or more with COVID-19, enrolled during active disease.

V gene TRBV27 combines with J gene TRBJ2-1; 10 bases agree with TRBD2. CDR3 length: 17 residues. J lost 7 bases, V lost 2 bases, and 11 bases had no gene match. CDR1 MNHEY and CDR2 SMNVEV come from the germline V gene (reference sequence). The DNA of the CDR3 is TGTGCCAGCAGTTTACACGGGACTAGCGCGAGGGTAAATGAGCAGTTCTTC. It is translated as CASSLHGTSARVNEQFF.

The V call is TRBV29-1, the J call TRBJ2-3; 7 positions match TRBD2. The germline V gene encodes CDR1 SQVTM and CDR2 ANQGSEA. J gave up 5 bases and V 7 bases, and 15 bases lay outside the gene matches. CDR3 length equals 15 residues. In nucleotides, the CDR3 is TGCAGCGCCGTTACCCCAAGACTAGCAGTAGATACGCAGTATTTT. Its translation: CSAVTPRLAVDTQYF.

The chain uses TRBV2 and TRBJ2-3, with 7 positions matching TRBD2. The germline CDR1 and CDR2 sequences are SNHLY and FYNNEI. V lost 4 bases, J lost 5 bases, and 3 bases stayed unmatched. The CDR3 extends over 13 amino acids. The CDR3, as DNA: TGTGCCAGCAGTGTGGGAGGGAGAGATACGCAGTATTTT. Translating gives CASSVGGRDTQYF.

The V gene is TRBV5-1, the J gene TRBJ1-5, with D unclear. Trimming cost V 0 bases and J 3 bases, with 10 bases left between them. The CDR3 is 15 amino acids. Germline assignment: CDR1 SGHRS and CDR2 YFSETQ. The CDR3 is CASSLDGQNNQPQHF. The CDR3 nucleotides read TGCGCCAGCAGCTTGGATGGGCAGAACAATCAGCCCCAGCATTTT.